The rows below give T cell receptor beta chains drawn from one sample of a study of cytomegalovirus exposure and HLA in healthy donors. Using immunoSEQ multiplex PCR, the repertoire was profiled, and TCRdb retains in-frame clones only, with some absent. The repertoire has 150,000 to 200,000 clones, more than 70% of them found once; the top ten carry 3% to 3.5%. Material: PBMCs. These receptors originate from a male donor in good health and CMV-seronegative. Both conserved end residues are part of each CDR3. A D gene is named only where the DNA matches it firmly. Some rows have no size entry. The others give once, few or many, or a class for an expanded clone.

CDR3: CASSYSGSYSNQPQHF
DNA: TGTGCCAGCAGTTACTCGGGCTCGTATAGCAATCAGCCCCAGCATTTT
D: NA
size: NA
V: TRBV6-6
J: TRBJ1-5

CDR3: CASSLQGHSSNQPQHF
DNA: TGTGCCAGCAGTCTCCAGGGTCACAGCAGCAATCAGCCCCAGCATTTT
D: NA
size: NA
V: TRBV28
J: TRBJ1-5

CDR3: CASTLYGGMYNQPQHF
DNA: TGTGCCAGTACTCTGTATGGGGGGATGTATAATCAGCCCCAGCATTTT
D: NA
size: NA
V: TRBV19
J: TRBJ1-5

CDR3: CSAQGAGTKNIQYF
DNA: TGCAGCGCACAGGGGGCAGGGACCAAAAACATTCAGTACTTC
D: TRBD1
size: NA
V: TRBV29-1
J: TRBJ2-4

CDR3: CASSEGTGATYEQYF
DNA: TGTGCCAGCTCAGAAGGGACAGGGGCCACCTACGAGCAGTACTTC
D: TRBD1
size: NA
V: TRBV18
J: TRBJ2-7

CDR3: CASSVAGLPTGELFF
DNA: TGTGCCAGCAGCGTAGCTGGTCTACCCACCGGGGAGCTGTTTTTT
D: NA
size: NA
V: TRBV9
J: TRBJ2-2

CDR3: CASSQEGGWNTGELFF
DNA: TGCGCCAGCAGCCAAGAGGGCGGGTGGAACACCGGGGAGCTGTTTTTT
D: NA
size: few
V: TRBV4-3
J: TRBJ2-2

CDR3: CASSLVGTGTNEQFF
DNA: TGTGCCAGCAGCTTAGTCGGGACAGGGACCAATGAGCAGTTCTTC
D: TRBD1
size: once
V: TRBV7-9
J: TRBJ2-1

CDR3: CASSWDPGQGAKNIQYF
DNA: TGTGCCAGCAGCTGGGATCCGGGACAGGGGGCCAAAAACATTCAGTACTTC
D: TRBD1
size: NA
V: TRBV7-6
J: TRBJ2-4

CDR3: CASSPGQSTDTQYF
DNA: TGTGCCAGCAGCCCTGGACAGTCCACAGATACGCAGTATTTT
D: NA
size: NA
V: TRBV7-3
J: TRBJ2-3

CDR3: CASSLSRNYEQYF
DNA: TGTGCCAGCAGTTTAAGCAGGAACTACGAGCAGTACTTC
D: NA
size: once
V: TRBV28
J: TRBJ2-7

CDR3: CASTSLRLADFYEQYF
DNA: TGTGCCAGCACCTCCCTTCGACTAGCGGACTTTTACGAGCAGTACTTC
D: TRBD2
size: NA
V: TRBV6-7
J: TRBJ2-7

CDR3: CASSFWTGVSEQYF
DNA: TGTGCCAGCAGTTTCTGGACAGGGGTGAGTGAGCAGTACTTC
D: TRBD1
size: NA
V: TRBV6-6
J: TRBJ2-7

CDR3: CASTGSRSGANVLTF
DNA: TGTGCCAGTACGGGTTCACGCTCTGGGGCCAACGTCCTGACTTTC
D: NA
size: NA
V: TRBV19
J: TRBJ2-6

CDR3: CASSARRDRVNTEAFF
DNA: TGTGCCAGCAGCGCCCGGAGGGACAGGGTGAACACTGAAGCTTTCTTT
D: TRBD1
size: once
V: TRBV7-2
J: TRBJ1-1

CDR3: CASSRDKNDIQYF
DNA: TGTGCCAGCTCACGGGACAAGAACGACATTCAGTACTTC
D: NA
size: NA
V: TRBV18
J: TRBJ2-4

CDR3: CSLGGNTEAFF
DNA: TGCAGCCTAGGTGGGAACACTGAAGCTTTCTTT
D: NA
size: NA
V: TRBV29-1
J: TRBJ1-1

CDR3: CASSDSAAGGFNEQFF
DNA: TGTGCCAGCAGTGACTCGGCAGCGGGAGGGTTCAATGAGCAGTTCTTC
D: TRBD2
size: few
V: TRBV6-4
J: TRBJ2-1

CDR3: CASSGTGASYEQYF
DNA: TGTGCCAGCAGCGGAACAGGGGCCTCCTACGAGCAGTACTTC
D: TRBD1
size: NA
V: TRBV9
J: TRBJ2-7

CDR3: CASSSQRETGELFF
DNA: TGTGCCAGTAGTTCTCAGCGGGAGACCGGGGAGCTGTTTTTT
D: TRBD2
size: NA
V: TRBV19
J: TRBJ2-2

CDR3: CAREPHQGRRETQYF
DNA: TGTGCCAGAGAACCCCATCAGGGGCGCAGGGAGACCCAGTACTTC
D: NA
size: NA
V: TRBV21-1
J: TRBJ2-5

CDR3: CASSERGAGDEQYF
DNA: TGTGCCAGCAGTGAGCGAGGGGCAGGGGACGAGCAGTACTTC
D: NA
size: NA
V: TRBV2
J: TRBJ2-7

CDR3: CASSLESTGDYEQYF
DNA: TGTGCCAGCAGCCTCGAGTCCACAGGGGACTACGAGCAGTACTTC
D: TRBD1
size: NA
V: TRBV4-2
J: TRBJ2-7

CDR3: CAWTGGGAWNTEAFF
DNA: TGTGCCTGGACCGGTGGGGGGGCATGGAACACTGAAGCTTTCTTT
D: NA
size: NA
V: TRBV30
J: TRBJ1-1

CDR3: CASSVGTSGGISTDTQYF
DNA: TGTGCCAGCAGCGTCGGGACTAGCGGGGGGATCAGCACAGATACGCAGTATTTT
D: TRBD2
size: NA
V: TRBV9
J: TRBJ2-3

CDR3: CASSRPPTGPEAFF
DNA: TGTGCCAGCAGCCGACCCCCGACAGGCCCTGAAGCTTTCTTT
D: NA
size: NA
V: TRBV6-6
J: TRBJ1-1

CDR3: CAVIDRGGTGELFF
DNA: TGTGCCGTCATCGACAGGGGAGGCACCGGGGAGCTGTTTTTT
D: TRBD1
size: NA
V: TRBV6-6
J: TRBJ2-2

CDR3: CASRGDSTYNQPQHF
DNA: TGTGCCAGCAGGGGGGACAGTACCTACAATCAGCCCCAGCATTTT
D: TRBD1
size: NA
V: TRBV2
J: TRBJ1-5

CDR3: CASRLSGGQTQYF
DNA: TGTGCCAGCAGGCTTAGCGGAGGGCAGACCCAGTACTTC
D: NA
size: NA
V: TRBV6-6
J: TRBJ2-5

CDR3: CASSRQENTGELFF
DNA: TGTGCCAGCTCACGACAGGAGAACACCGGGGAGCTGTTTTTT
D: NA
size: NA
V: TRBV18
J: TRBJ2-2

CDR3: CASRTQGDETQYF
DNA: TGTGCCAGCAGAACCCAGGGGGACGAGACCCAGTACTTC
D: TRBD1
size: NA
V: TRBV6-1
J: TRBJ2-5

CDR3: CASSLDRVDTQYF
DNA: TGTGCCAGCAGCTTAGATCGGGTAGATACGCAGTATTTT
D: NA
size: NA
V: TRBV7-9
J: TRBJ2-3

CDR3: CASCPGTFTGELFF
DNA: TGCGCCAGCTGCCCCGGGACATTCACCGGGGAGCTGTTTTTT
D: NA
size: NA
V: TRBV5-1
J: TRBJ2-2

CDR3: CASSLLSGQKSTPLHF
DNA: TGTGCCAGCAGTTTACTTTCCGGACAGAAGAGTACACCCCTCCACTTT
D: NA
size: NA
V: TRBV2
J: TRBJ1-6

CDR3: CASTYGTGGLLGTYEQYF
DNA: TGTGCCAGCACCTACGGGACAGGGGGTCTTCTTGGAACCTACGAGCAGTACTTC
D: TRBD1
size: NA
V: TRBV7-9
J: TRBJ2-7

CDR3: CASSIGTEKTEAFF
DNA: TGTGCCAGTAGTATTGGGACTGAGAAGACTGAAGCTTTCTTT
D: NA
size: few
V: TRBV19
J: TRBJ1-1

CDR3: CASSPVLGLQGQPQHF
DNA: TGCGCCAGCAGCCCGGTTTTGGGTCTCCAGGGGCAGCCCCAGCATTTT
D: NA
size: NA
V: TRBV4-3
J: TRBJ1-5

CDR3: CASRAQGAGYEQYF
DNA: TGTGCCAGCAGGGCGCAGGGGGCAGGATACGAGCAGTACTTC
D: TRBD1
size: NA
V: TRBV6-1
J: TRBJ2-7

CDR3: CASSVGTGTDSPLHF
DNA: TGTGCCAGCAGCGTAGGGACTGGGACAGACTCACCCCTCCACTTT
D: TRBD1
size: NA
V: TRBV9
J: TRBJ1-6

CDR3: CASSPWTGMGNEQFF
DNA: TGTGCCAGCAGCCCCTGGACAGGGATGGGGAATGAGCAGTTCTTC
D: TRBD1
size: NA
V: TRBV7-8
J: TRBJ2-1

CDR3: CAISDGQASTDTQYF
DNA: TGTGCCATCAGTGACGGACAGGCTAGCACAGATACGCAGTATTTT
D: TRBD1
size: few
V: TRBV10-3
J: TRBJ2-3

CDR3: CASSLRGDVSTGELFF
DNA: TGTGCCAGCAGCCTAAGGGGGGATGTCTCCACCGGGGAGCTGTTTTTT
D: NA
size: NA
V: TRBV7-3
J: TRBJ2-2

CDR3: CASSGASGAGTDTQYF
DNA: TGTGCCAGCAGTGGCGCTAGCGGGGCGGGCACAGATACGCAGTATTTT
D: TRBD2
size: NA
V: TRBV6-1
J: TRBJ2-3

CDR3: CASSLVGGSSYNEQFF
DNA: TGTGCCAGCAGTTTGGTGGGGGGGAGCTCCTACAATGAGCAGTTCTTC
D: TRBD2
size: NA
V: TRBV27
J: TRBJ2-1

CDR3: CASSIGQGNYGYTF
DNA: TGTGCCAGTAGTATCGGACAGGGGAACTATGGCTACACCTTC
D: TRBD1
size: NA
V: TRBV19
J: TRBJ1-2

CDR3: CASSLGTGGDETQYF
DNA: TGCGCCAGCAGCTTAGGGACAGGGGGCGATGAGACCCAGTACTTC
D: TRBD1
size: NA
V: TRBV5-1
J: TRBJ2-5

CDR3: CASSPAGMGQPQHF
DNA: TGTGCCAGCTCACCAGCGGGTATGGGTCAGCCCCAGCATTTT
D: NA
size: NA
V: TRBV18
J: TRBJ1-5

CDR3: CASSSIGLEGSPLHF
DNA: TGTGCCAGCAGCTCTATAGGACTGGAGGGGTCACCCCTCCACTTT
D: NA
size: NA
V: TRBV7-2
J: TRBJ1-6

CDR3: CASSGISGATGELFF
DNA: TGTGCCAGCAGCGGAATTAGCGGAGCAACCGGGGAGCTGTTTTTT
D: NA
size: NA
V: TRBV11-3
J: TRBJ2-2

CDR3: CASSLRTGGKRGYTF
DNA: TGTGCCAGCAGTTTACGGACAGGGGGAAAGAGGGGCTACACCTTC
D: TRBD1
size: NA
V: TRBV28
J: TRBJ1-2